The entry that follows covers one T cell receptor beta chain sequence. The antigen it recognizes is unknown. The record has no base qualities; no much larger clone is one base away. TCRbeta CDR3 regions were amplified from genomic DNA using the immunoSEQ Assay, a bias-controlled multiplex PCR. Regarding the original processing steps: The number of nucleated cells in each sample was estimated from the amplification of reference gene primers within the assay. Sequence reads were collapsed and filtered to measure the absolute abundance of every unique TCRbeta CDR3 rearrangement. For each sample, productive Simpson clonality was calculated as the square root of Simpson's diversity index across productive rearrangements. TCRdb obtained this table from immuneACCESS and retained in-frame rearrangements with V and J assigned. These tables miss some clones; where compared with another copy, unresolved V genes account for less than half of the shortfall, and the remainder is unexplained. V and J calls and clone size are those listed in that table; D and trimming were worked out from the DNA. The sample profile shows 45,000 or so clones; roughly 87% of them were found once. About an eighth of the sample is held by the ten biggest clonotypes.

These data come from a study of blood T cell repertoires in COVID-19 (dated by TCRdb to 2020 to 2022). Background for the entire study: Collaborator samples came from the United States, Italy and Spain and covered acute and convalescent phases of COVID-19. The material from the prospective study consisted of cDNA or gDNA derived from T cells, B-cell-depleted T cells, or PBMCs. The dataset comprised deeply sampled blood TCRbeta repertoires from subjects exposed to, actively infected with, or recovered from COVID-19. The repertoires were released in a freely available public database intended as a resource for research on the immune response to SARS-CoV-2. The samples were drawn from two sources: the first 160 participants of the ongoing ImmuneRACE study, and about 1,300 subjects contributed by 6 global collaborators. Sample metadata almost always included a de-identified subject ID, COVID-19 status, age in years and sex. Where available, HLA class I and class II types were obtained from metadata supplied by the sample provider rather than from assay-based typing.

General findings and caveats noted by the study authors: The amount of clinical and demographic metadata varied by source and participant and was provided uncurated.

Each collaborating institution followed its own protocols to collect whole blood in K2EDTA tubes. For TCRbeta analysis, collaborator samples were shipped as frozen whole blood, as isolated PBMCs, or as DNA extracted from either sample type. Via the germline V gene, CDR1 is KGHDR and CDR2 SFDVKD. The CDR3 contains 13 residues, cysteine and phenylalanine counted. The CDR3 DNA has 39 bases and is translated from base 1. From V the trimming removes 8 bases and from J it removes 6 bases, while the gene matches leave 6 bases of the junction unaccounted for. The sample consisted of peripheral blood. The chain joins TRBV24-1 to TRBJ1-5; a stretch of 7 junction bases matches TRBD1. This receptor was taken from a human donor in a cohort sampled during active COVID-19. For the CDR3, the sequence is CATNDRVGQPQHF. The nucleotide sequence reads TGTGCCACCAATGACAGGGTTGGTCAGCCCCAGCATTTT.